This T cell receptor (beta chain) was recorded in a study of T cell repertoires in cytomegalovirus infection. Turning to the study itself: Newly reported HLA-C-restricted and thoroughly characterized HLA-B-restricted CMV epitopes were employed.

As regards this clonotype: Its antigen is not known.

One entry per CDR3 protein, called by TCRdb with MiXCR from the reads. The data show just under 500,000 distinct CDR3 sequences, 33% seen once. Overall study findings and caveats: CMV-specific TCR beta clonotypes restricted by HLA-C were the ones dominating the ex vivo response.

The germline gives CDR1 MGHRA, CDR2 YSYEKL. This CDR3 spans 15 amino acids. The V gene end was trimmed by 4 bases and the J gene end by 7 bases; junction bases not matched to a gene: 9. The TCR originated in a human donor in good health (CMV status not recorded). Some clones in this sample may be carry-over from other donors' samples. The J gene is TRBJ1-2, the V gene TRBV4-1, with 10 bases fitting TRBD1. The sample consisted of cultured PBMCs, taken from culture after CMV antigen stimulation. Here the CDR3 reads CASSPRQGAAGGYTF. The CDR3 bases are TGCGCCAGCAGCCCGAGACAGGGGGCGGCTGGTGGCTACACCTTC.